This record covers a single TCR beta chain. Antigen: not known. The source of the sample is a study of T cells in Graves' hyperthyroidism and ophthalmopathy. This CDR3 contains 14 residues. Germline lookup yields CDR1 LNHNV and CDR2 YYDKDF (reference sequence). The junction had 3 bases not matched to a gene; V was cut back by 2 bases and J by 5 bases. Amplification targeted TCR beta CDR3 regions from RNA transcripts. TCR CDR3 regions were first amplified by RT-PCR with HTBI primers. TCRdb re-analysed the multiplex PCR reads in MiXCR, keeping a single row per CDR3 protein. Here the sample spans hundreds of thousands of distinct CDR3 sequences, around 21% being singletons. Disease lasting under 3 months, a NOSPECS grade of at least 4, and a Clinical Activity Score of at least 3 were features of the ophthalmopathy patients. Diagnosis rested on symptoms, serum thyroxine and TRAb, thyroid ultrasound, and orbital computed tomography.

Study-wide findings and caveats: Ophthalmopathy and stable hyperthyroidism were separated by a 13 V-J model.

The chain links TRBV15 to TRBJ2-3, with 8 bases matching TRBD2. The receptor was isolated from a man aged 25 to 40 with Graves' ophthalmopathy. The specimen sequenced was blood. The CDR3 bases are TGTGCCACCAGCAGACCGGGGGGGGGAGATACGCAGTATTTT. Translated, it gives CATSRPGGGDTQYF.